The sequence of this TCR beta chain was determined in a study of OX40 agonist ivuxolimab in advanced cancers. Study-level information: Cohort: 80% to 90% men, mean age around 61, aged about 20 to 79. Study-level points and caveats: Clonal expansion among partial responders at 0.1-3.0 mg/kg ranked near the lowest.

Of note for this clone: Its antigen remains unidentified.

Generated by immunoSEQ multiplex PCR, the TCRdb table keeps only in-frame clones and is missing some. The sample contains around 75,000 clones, around nine tenths of which appear only once. The starting material was CD4+ or CD8+ T cells sorted from blood, obtained in a trial of the OX40 agonist ivuxolimab. The sequence derives from an adult with an advanced solid tumor such as melanoma, head and neck, liver or kidney cancer.

This CDR3 is CASSDLREKETQYF. CDR3 nucleotides: TGTGCCAGCAGCGATCTCCGGGAGAAAGAGACCCAGTACTTC. The rearrangement uses TRBV7-8 and TRBJ2-5; D possibly corresponds to TRBD2 (6 bases). Germline CDR1 SGHVS, CDR2 FQNEAQ. Deletions cut 5 bases from V and 3 bases from J, with 13 bases between. This CDR3 is 14 amino acids long.